This T cell receptor beta chain is drawn from a study of cytomegalovirus exposure and HLA in healthy donors. The study ran its PCR with 60 Vbeta and 13 Jbeta primers. TCRdb's table, derived via immunoSEQ multiplex PCR, lists solely in-frame clones and lacks some. The sample contains approximately 140,000 clones, around 86% of which appear only once. Notes on the study in general: As confirmed in vitro, a few CMV-associated chains were specific for CMV antigens.

CDR1 is SGHDT and CDR2 is YYEEEE in the germline V gene. This CDR3 region has 15 residues. The V gene lost 1 base and the J gene lost 3 bases, with 10 bases spanning the gap. Comments on this clone: The antigen is undetermined.

This TCR was recovered from a man aged 18 to 35 in good health and CMV-seronegative. Source material: PBMCs. This chain connects TRBV5-6 to TRBJ2-2; no definite D call. CDR3 sequence reads: CASSLPHPDTGELFF. CDR3 nucleotide sequence: TGTGCCAGCAGCTTGCCACACCCCGACACCGGGGAGCTGTTTTTT.